A selection of T cell receptor beta chains follows, all from one sample in a study of T-cell reconstitution after alpha-beta-depleted transplantation in children. TCRdb itself ran the PCR reads through MiXCR, one entry per CDR3 protein. Among hundreds of thousands of distinct CDR3 sequences listed, around 13% were seen once. The sequencing here drew on PBMCs, taken before TCRalphabeta/CD19-depleted stem cell transplant. These receptor sequences come from a girl aged 2 to 10 with congenital amegakaryocytic thrombocytopenia, due to receive a stem cell transplant. Each CDR3 is given with its conserved first and last residue. The D gene is left open where the match is weak. Some rows have no size entry. The others give once, few or many, or a class for an expanded clone.

>15|NA|TRBJ2-1|TRBD2|TRBV6-2/TRBV6-3
TGTGCCAGCACCCCACTAGCGTCGGCCTACAATGAGCAGTTCTTC
CASTPLASAYNEQFF
>13|many|TRBJ1-1|NA|TRBV20-1
TGCAGTGCTACGCCACACGGACCCACTGAAGCTTTCTTT
CSATPHGPTEAFF
>12|many|TRBJ2-3|NA|TRBV5-1
TGCGCCAGCAGGACTAATTCAGATACGCAGTATTTT
CASRTNSDTQYF
>17|few|TRBJ2-3|NA|TRBV7-6
TGTGCCAGCAGCCCCCTTCAAGTAAGGGGCCCATCTTTTACGCAGTATTTT
CASSPLQVRGPSFTQYF
>13|few|TRBJ1-1|NA|TRBV28
TGTGCCAGCATCCGAAGGGACTTAGTTGGAGCTTTCTTT
CASIRRDLVGAFF
>17|few|TRBJ2-1|NA|TRBV7-8
TGTGCCAGCAGCCCCCCCCTAGGAATTGTCCCCTACAATGAGCAGTTCTTC
CASSPPLGIVPYNEQFF
>16|many|TRBJ2-2|TRBD1|TRBV19
TGTGCCAGTAGTATCAGAAAGGGGGCTGTGGCCGGGGAGCTGTTTTTT
CASSIRKGAVAGELFF
>13|NA|TRBJ2-5|NA|TRBV20-1
TGCAGTGCTAGTTGGGAAGTGGCGGAGACCCAGTACTTC
CSASWEVAETQYF
>15|NA|TRBJ1-1|NA|TRBV7-8
TGTGCCAGCTCCAAGGTAGGGGCTCGGGGTACTGAAGCTTTCTTT
CASSKVGARGTEAFF
>15|many|TRBJ2-4|NA|TRBV11-2
TGTGCCAGCAGCTTGGGCAGGGGGGGTGGTGGAAATCAGTACTTC
CASSLGRGGGGNQYF
>16|once|TRBJ2-2|TRBD1|TRBV4-1
TGCGCCAGCAGCCGACAGATGACAGGGTCCACCGGGGAGCTGTTTTTT
CASSRQMTGSTGELFF
>15|many|TRBJ2-3|NA|TRBV5-1
TGCGCCAGCAGCGGGGGACTCTCCGTGGGAGATACGCAGTATTTT
CASSGGLSVGDTQYF
>14|NA|TRBJ1-2|TRBD1|TRBV5-1
TGCGCCAGCAGTCCCACAGGGGTGGGCTATGGCTACACCTTC
CASSPTGVGYGYTF
>14|NA|TRBJ2-7|TRBD1|TRBV20-1
TGCAGTGCTAGAGCGGACAGGATCTCCTACGAGCAGTACTTC
CSARADRISYEQYF
>13|NA|TRBJ2-7|NA|TRBV7-9
TGTGCCAGTCGAGGATCTCTCCAAGACGAGCAGTACTTC
CASRGSLQDEQYF